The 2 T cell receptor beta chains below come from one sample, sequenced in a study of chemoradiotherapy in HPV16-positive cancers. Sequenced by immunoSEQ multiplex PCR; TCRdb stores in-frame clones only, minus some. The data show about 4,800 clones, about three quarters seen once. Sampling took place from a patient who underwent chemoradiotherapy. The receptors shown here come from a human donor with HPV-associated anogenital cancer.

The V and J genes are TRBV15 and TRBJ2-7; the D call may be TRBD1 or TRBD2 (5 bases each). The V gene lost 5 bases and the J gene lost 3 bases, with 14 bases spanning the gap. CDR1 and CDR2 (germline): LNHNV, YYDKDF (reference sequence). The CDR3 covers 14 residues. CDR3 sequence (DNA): TGTGCCACCAGCTTGGGGACCCCCGGCTACGAGCAGTACTTC. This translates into CATSLGTPGYEQYF.

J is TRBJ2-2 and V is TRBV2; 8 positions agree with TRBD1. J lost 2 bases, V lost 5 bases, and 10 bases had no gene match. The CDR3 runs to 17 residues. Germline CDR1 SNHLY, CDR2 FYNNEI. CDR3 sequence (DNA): TGTGCCAGCAGTAAGGGTGCAGGGGGCCTAAACACCGGGGAGCTGTTTTTT. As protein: CASSKGAGGLNTGELFF.